This TCR beta chain originates from a study of shared clonotypes between healthy human individuals. Trimming removed 0 bases at V and 4 bases at J, with 9 bases between. CDR1 and CDR2 (germline): SGHDT, YYEEEE. This CDR3 is 14 amino acids long. With ten immunoSEQ deep assay plates, unsorted PBMC DNA underwent sequencing. Method: immunoSEQ multiplex PCR; TCRdb's copy keeps in-frame clones and lacks some. In the table there are fewer than 600,000 clones, 79% of which are singletons. Donors were Caucasian adults residing in Nashville, Tennessee, USA. For genomic DNA, unsorted samples relied on tens of millions of PBMCs.

This receptor was obtained from a woman between 40 and 55 years old in good health. Some clones in this sample may be carry-over from other donors' samples. The chain joins TRBV5-6 to TRBJ2-3; D not certain. Material for sequencing was PBMCs. This CDR3 is CASSLGFRADTQYF. The CDR3 region has the DNA TGTGCCAGCAGCTTGGGATTCCGTGCAGATACGCAGTATTTT.